Presented here are 10 T cell receptor beta chains from one specimen sequenced in a study of blood T cell repertoires in COVID-19 (dated by TCRdb to 2020 to 2021). Library creation used the immunoSEQ multiplex PCR assay. Sourced from immuneACCESS, this table was stored by TCRdb with only in-frame sequences that have V and J called. A share of the clones is absent; for the studies checked, an unresolved V gene accounts for under half, and the remainder has no known explanation. Recorded for this sample are about 310,000 clones; around 90% of them occurred a single time. 1% of the sample is taken by the ten largest. Sequencing was performed on peripheral blood. The receptor source for this set is a man aged 45-60 years with active or convalescent COVID-19.

The chain has TRBV9 and TRBJ1-1, with 9 bases identical to TRBD1. Germline values: CDR1 SGDLS, CDR2 YYNGEE. Losses at the gene ends were 4 bases for V and 3 bases for J; bases not matched to a gene: 13. This CDR3 comprises 17 residues. The CDR3 spells CASSPHRGRVGDTEAFF. DNA of the CDR3: TGTGCCAGCAGCCCTCACAGGGGGCGTGTGGGGGACACTGAAGCTTTCTTT.

This clone has only one observation. The chain is built from TRBV9 and TRBJ2-7; 8 bases agree with TRBD1. The CDR3 runs to 14 residues. V dropped 0 bases and J dropped 3; count of bases not matched to a gene: 2. The germline V gene has CDR1 SGDLS and CDR2 YYNGEE. The CDR3 bases are TGTGCCAGCAGCGTAGACGGACAGGGCTACGAGCAGTACTTC. Encoded protein: CASSVDGQGYEQYF.

This rearrangement joins TRBV4-2 to TRBJ2-7, with 10 nucleotides matching TRBD1. Unmatched junction bases numbered 5, after V lost 5 bases and J lost 4 bases. The CDR3 totals 14 residues. Germline V gene lookup returns CDR1 LGHNA and CDR2 YNFKEQ. The DNA for the CDR3 is TGTGCCAGCAGCGGCCGGGACAGGGGTTACGAGCAGTACTTC. Its protein is CASSGRDRGYEQYF.

CDR3 in DNA: TGTGCCAGTAGAGGGACAGGGGATAAGAATGGCTACACCTTC. Translation gives CASRGTGDKNGYTF. The rearrangement links TRBV19 to TRBJ1-2; 10 nucleotides align to TRBD1. Trimming removed 6 bases from V and 6 bases from J; junction bases left unmatched: 7. The germline CDR1 and CDR2 sequences are LNHDA and SQIVND (reference sequence). This CDR3 region has 14 residues.

The chain employs TRBV6-6 and TRBJ1-5; 10 bases line up with TRBD1. The CDR3 runs 18 residues. Germline CDR1 MNHNY, CDR2 SVGAGI (reference sequence). V dropped 5 bases and J dropped 3; count of bases not matched to a gene: 13. Written as DNA, the CDR3 is TGTGCCAGCAGTCCCGCGACAGGGGGCGCGATACCCAATCAGCCCCAGCATTTT. As protein: CASSPATGGAIPNQPQHF.

The rearrangement joins TRBV7-2 to TRBJ1-3; 7 nucleotides line up with TRBD1. Per the germline V gene, CDR1 is SGHTA and CDR2 is FQGNSA. CDR3 length: 18 amino acids. Losses at the gene ends were 5 bases for V and 0 bases for J; bases not matched to a gene: 13. CDR3 protein: CASSLTIPGQFSGNTIYF. The CDR3 DNA is TGTGCCAGCAGCCTTACAATTCCGGGACAGTTCTCTGGAAACACCATATATTTT.

About this clone itself: Relative to the germline gene, one junction end is altered; a read error may explain this. This CDR3 is also generated by other DNA sequences in the sample. The genes are TRBV2 and TRBJ2-3; D call uncertain. From germline, CDR1 is SNHLY and CDR2 FYNNEI. CDR3 size: 15 residues. In DNA form, the CDR3 reads TGCGCCAGCAGTGTGCTTCGAGAAAGCACAGATACGCAGTATTTT. Translated, it gives CASSVLRESTDTQYF.

The genes are TRBV18 and TRBJ2-7; 8 bases are a match to TRBD2. Trimming cost V 2 bases and J 4 bases; bases outside gene matches: 4. CDR3 length: 14 residues. Germline CDR1 KGHSH, CDR2 LQKENI. CDR3 in amino acids: CASSPSGSRYEQYF. DNA of the CDR3: TGTGCCAGCTCACCAAGCGGGAGTAGATACGAGCAGTACTTC.

The chain is built from TRBV2 and TRBJ1-2, with D possibly being TRBD1 (6 bases). The CDR3 totals 15 residues. Germline V gives CDR1 SNHLY, CDR2 FYNNEI. The V end lost 5 bases, the J end lost 8 bases, and 21 bases lay between the germline ends. The CDR3 region is CASSSGAPGQGGYTF. The CDR3 bases are TGTGCCAGCAGTTCCGGGGCCCCGGGGCAGGGGGGCTACACCTTC.

The gene calls are TRBV29-1 and TRBJ2-7, with 7 bases lining up with TRBD1. The trim removed 5 bases at V and 3 bases at J, leaving 4 bases unmatched. Looked up from germline, CDR1 is SQVTM and CDR2 is ANQGSEA. The CDR3 is 12 amino acids. The CDR3 DNA reads TGCAGCGTTACGGGACAGAACTACGAGCAGTACTTC. Translation: CSVTGQNYEQYF.